This T cell receptor (beta chain) is drawn from a study of response to subunit inactivated influenza vaccine. Study-wide findings and caveats: T cells newly recruited by each seasonal influenza vaccination are few, the authors suggested.

MiXCR was run by TCRdb on the RT-PCR reads, yielding one entry per CDR3 protein. The repertoire holds 200,000 to 250,000 distinct CDR3 sequences, with 12% as singletons. Turning to this clonotype: Its antigen is currently unknown. An end of the junction does not agree with germline; a read error may underlie this.

The length of the CDR3 is 13 residues. Germline V gene sequence: CDR1 SGHTA, CDR2 FQGTGA. The source of this sequence is a man between 50 and 59 years old who received an inactivated influenza vaccine. The rearrangement joins TRBV7-3 to TRBJ2-1; D not certain. The sequencing used non-naive T cells sorted from PBMCs, collected 14 to 15 days before vaccination. Here the CDR3 DNA reads TGTGCCAGCAGCTTATCCTCCGACAATGAGCAGTTCTTC. This translates into CASSLSSDNEQFF.